A selection of T cell receptor beta chains follows, all from one sample in a study of shared clonotypes between healthy human individuals. TCRdb keeps only in-frame clones here, not all; method: immunoSEQ multiplex PCR. The data show around 550,000 clones, about 95% seen once. The sample consisted of naive CD4+ T cells sorted from blood. All receptors come from a woman in her 30s in good health. CDR3s include the opening cysteine and the closing phenylalanine or tryptophan. A D gene is named only where the DNA matches it firmly. Part of the rows lack a size; the others show once, few, many or a class for expanded clones.

cdr3_nt | cdr3_aa | j_call | d_call | clone_size | cdr3_length | v_call
TGTGCCAGCAGTTTAGTGTCAAGATCCTATGGCTACACCTTC | CASSLVSRSYGYTF | TRBJ1-2 | - | - | 14 | TRBV28
TGTGCCAGCAGTGAGGGAGCTAACTATGGCTACACCTTC | CASSEGANYGYTF | TRBJ1-2 | - | - | 13 | TRBV6-1
TGTGCCAGCTCACCAGGGCAGGGTGGGAACACTGAAGCTTTCTTT | CASSPGQGGNTEAFF | TRBJ1-1 | - | - | 15 | TRBV18
TGTGCCAGCAGTCCAGGGGGCGAAGAGACCCAGTACTTC | CASSPGGEETQYF | TRBJ2-5 | TRBD1 | - | 13 | TRBV7-9
TGCGCCACCGGGACAGCCGCTAACTATGGCTACACCTTC | CATGTAANYGYTF | TRBJ1-2 | TRBD1 | - | 13 | TRBV10-2
TGTGCCAGCAGTTTTTTACGCAATGAGCAGTTCTTC | CASSFLRNEQFF | TRBJ2-1 | - | - | 12 | TRBV27
TGTGCCAGCAGCCAAGAGGTGGGGGCGAACACCGGGGAGCTGTTTTTT | CASSQEVGANTGELFF | TRBJ2-2 | - | - | 16 | TRBV14
TGTGCCAGCAGCTTAGTTCTAGCAAATGAGCAGTTCTTC | CASSLVLANEQFF | TRBJ2-1 | - | - | 13 | TRBV7-2
TGCGCCAGCAGCTGGTCGGGGGGTGCAACTAATGAAAAACTGTTTTTT | CASSWSGGATNEKLFF | TRBJ1-4 | - | - | 16 | TRBV5-1
TGTGCCAGCATTCGGACAGGGAGCACTGAAGCTTTCTTT | CASIRTGSTEAFF | TRBJ1-1 | TRBD1 | once | 13 | TRBV2
TGTGCCAGCAGCCGCTCCAAGGAGTTGGCTTACGAGCAGTACTTC | CASSRSKELAYEQYF | TRBJ2-7 | - | - | 15 | TRBV6-6
TGCAGCGTTGAGGAACCGGGATCGCCCTACGAGCAGTACTTC | CSVEEPGSPYEQYF | TRBJ2-7 | - | - | 14 | TRBV29-1
TGCGCCAGCAGCTTGGTAAGCCCCTCCTACAATGAGCAGTTCTTC | CASSLVSPSYNEQFF | TRBJ2-1 | - | - | 15 | TRBV5-1
TGCGCCAGCAGCCGCCAAGAGACCCAGTACTTC | CASSRQETQYF | TRBJ2-5 | - | - | 11 | TRBV5-1
TGTGCCAGCCGGCGGGACAGGATTACCCCCAATGAGCAGTTCTTC | CASRRDRITPNEQFF | TRBJ2-1 | TRBD1 | - | 15 | TRBV7-2
TGTGCCAGTAGGCTACTAGCGGGAGTTGGGAATGAGCAGTTCTTC | CASRLLAGVGNEQFF | TRBJ2-1 | TRBD2 | - | 15 | TRBV19
TGTGCCTGGAGTTCAAGACTAGCGGGAAGCTACGAGCAGTACTTC | CAWSSRLAGSYEQYF | TRBJ2-7 | TRBD2 | - | 15 | TRBV30
TGTGCCAGCAGTTTCGGAGGGGCTCGGGAGACCCAGTACTTC | CASSFGGARETQYF | TRBJ2-5 | - | - | 14 | TRBV28
TGTGCCAGCACGCTTCCGGGGTCGGAACAGCCCCAGCATTTT | CASTLPGSEQPQHF | TRBJ1-5 | - | - | 14 | TRBV5-8
TGCGCCAGCAGCTTCGTCGAGGACGGCACTGAAGCTTTCTTT | CASSFVEDGTEAFF | TRBJ1-1 | - | - | 14 | TRBV5-1
TGTGCCATCAGTGGGACAGGGACTCATGGCTACACCTTC | CAISGTGTHGYTF | TRBJ1-2 | TRBD1 | - | 13 | TRBV10-3
TGTGCCAGCAGTGTAGAGGGGGCTAAGGTAGCGTCGCAGTATTTT | CASSVEGAKVASQYF | TRBJ2-3 | TRBD1 | - | 15 | TRBV2
TGTGCCAGCAGTTACTCGAGGGACAGGGGAACTGAAGCTTTCTTT | CASSYSRDRGTEAFF | TRBJ1-1 | TRBD1 | - | 15 | TRBV6-5
TGTGCCAGCTCACCCCCGTGGTCGCCAGGTAGCGGGCACGCGAACACCGGGGAGCTGTTTTTT | CASSPPWSPGSGHANTGELFF | TRBJ2-2 | TRBD2 | - | 21 | TRBV18
TGTGCCAGCAGTGCCGAGACAGGGGGCACTGAAGCTTTCTTT | CASSAETGGTEAFF | TRBJ1-1 | TRBD1 | once | 14 | TRBV2
TGTGCCAGCAGACCGAGCCGGGACTCTCCCTACGAGCAGTACTTC | CASRPSRDSPYEQYF | TRBJ2-7 | - | - | 15 | TRBV11-2
TGTGCCAGCAGCACCCTTATACCCCTCCACTTT | CASSTLIPLHF | TRBJ1-6 | - | - | 11 | TRBV5-8
TGTGCCAGCTCACCACCGGGACTAGCGGCCCACTACGAGCAGTACTTC | CASSPPGLAAHYEQYF | TRBJ2-7 | TRBD2 | - | 16 | TRBV18
TGTGCCAGCAGTGACCCCCGAATAGTGTACGAGCAGTACTTC | CASSDPRIVYEQYF | TRBJ2-7 | - | - | 14 | TRBV2